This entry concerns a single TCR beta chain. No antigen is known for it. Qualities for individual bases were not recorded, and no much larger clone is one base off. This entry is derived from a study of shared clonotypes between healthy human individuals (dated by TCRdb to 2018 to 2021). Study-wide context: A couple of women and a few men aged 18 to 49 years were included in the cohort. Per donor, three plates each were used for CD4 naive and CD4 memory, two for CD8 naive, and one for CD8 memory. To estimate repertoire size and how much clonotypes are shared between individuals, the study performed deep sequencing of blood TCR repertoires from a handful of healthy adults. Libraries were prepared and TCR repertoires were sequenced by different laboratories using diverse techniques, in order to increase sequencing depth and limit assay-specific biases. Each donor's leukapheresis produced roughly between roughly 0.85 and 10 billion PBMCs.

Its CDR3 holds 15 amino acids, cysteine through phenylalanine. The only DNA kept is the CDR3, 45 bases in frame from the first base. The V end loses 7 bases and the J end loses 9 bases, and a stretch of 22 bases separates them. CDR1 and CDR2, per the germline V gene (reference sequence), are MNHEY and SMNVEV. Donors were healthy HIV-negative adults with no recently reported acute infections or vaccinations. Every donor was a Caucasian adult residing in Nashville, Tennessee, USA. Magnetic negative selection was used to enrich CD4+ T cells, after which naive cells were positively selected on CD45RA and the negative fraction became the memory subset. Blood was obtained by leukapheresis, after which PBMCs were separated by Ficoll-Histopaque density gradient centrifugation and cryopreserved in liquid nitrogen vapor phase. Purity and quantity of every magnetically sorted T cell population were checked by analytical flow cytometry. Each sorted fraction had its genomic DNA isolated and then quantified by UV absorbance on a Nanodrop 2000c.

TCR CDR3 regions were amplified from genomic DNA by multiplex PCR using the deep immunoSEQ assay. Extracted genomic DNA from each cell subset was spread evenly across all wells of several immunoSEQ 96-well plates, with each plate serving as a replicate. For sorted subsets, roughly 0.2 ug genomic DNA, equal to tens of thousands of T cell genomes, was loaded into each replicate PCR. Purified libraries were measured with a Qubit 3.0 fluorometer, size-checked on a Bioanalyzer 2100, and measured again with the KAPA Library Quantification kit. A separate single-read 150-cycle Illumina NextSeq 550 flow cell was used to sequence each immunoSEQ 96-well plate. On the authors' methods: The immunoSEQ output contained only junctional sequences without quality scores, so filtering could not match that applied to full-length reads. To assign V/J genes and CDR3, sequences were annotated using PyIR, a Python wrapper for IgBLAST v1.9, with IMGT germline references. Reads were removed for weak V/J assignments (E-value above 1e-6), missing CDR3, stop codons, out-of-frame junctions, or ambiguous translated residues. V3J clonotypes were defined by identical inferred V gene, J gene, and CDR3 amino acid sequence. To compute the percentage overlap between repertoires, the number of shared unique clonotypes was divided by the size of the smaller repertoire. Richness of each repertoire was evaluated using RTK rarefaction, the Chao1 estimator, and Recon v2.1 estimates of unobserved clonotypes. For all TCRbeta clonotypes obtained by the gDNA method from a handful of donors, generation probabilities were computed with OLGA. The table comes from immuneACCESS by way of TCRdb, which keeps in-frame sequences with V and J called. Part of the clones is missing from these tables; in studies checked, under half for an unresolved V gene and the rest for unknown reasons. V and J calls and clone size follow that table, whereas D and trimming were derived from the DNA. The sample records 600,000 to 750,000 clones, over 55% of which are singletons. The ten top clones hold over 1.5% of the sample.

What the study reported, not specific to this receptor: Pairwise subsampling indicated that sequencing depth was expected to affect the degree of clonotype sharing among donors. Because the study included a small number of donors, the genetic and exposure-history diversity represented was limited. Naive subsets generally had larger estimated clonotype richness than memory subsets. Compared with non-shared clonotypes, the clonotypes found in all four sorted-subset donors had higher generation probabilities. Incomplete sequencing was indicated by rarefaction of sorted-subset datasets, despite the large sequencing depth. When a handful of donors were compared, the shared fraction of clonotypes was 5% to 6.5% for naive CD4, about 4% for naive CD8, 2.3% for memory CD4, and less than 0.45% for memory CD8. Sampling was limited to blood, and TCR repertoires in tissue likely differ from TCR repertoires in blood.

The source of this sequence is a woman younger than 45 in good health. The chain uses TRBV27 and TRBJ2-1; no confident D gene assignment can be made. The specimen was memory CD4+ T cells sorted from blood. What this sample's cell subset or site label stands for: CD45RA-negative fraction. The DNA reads TGTGCCAGCACGTTTTCGGCTCCCCGGGTGAGTGAGCAGTTCTTC. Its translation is CASTFSAPRVSEQFF.